This T cell receptor (beta chain) was recovered during a study of T cell responses to AZD1222 COVID-19 vaccine. Clones were read by immunoSEQ multiplex PCR, and TCRdb kept only the in-frame ones, dropping some. The sample lists more than 80,000 clones, 80% to 90% occurring once. Regarding this clone: Its antigen is not known.

Germline trimming cut 4 bases from V and 0 bases from J; bases unmatched to any gene: 14. The CDR3 length is 19 residues. Looked up from germline, CDR1 is SGHKS and CDR2 is YYEKEE (reference sequence). Findings of the study overall: Repertoire sampling occurred only after the peak T cell response.

The sequence came from an adult who received the AZD1222 COVID-19 vaccine. The chain employs TRBV5-5 and TRBJ1-4, with 8 bases identical to TRBD1. The source was peripheral blood, collected 28 days after the second AZD1222 dose. The CDR3 sequence: CASSGLDRESFATNEKLFF. CDR3 sequence (DNA): TGTGCCAGCAGCGGCCTGGACAGGGAGTCGTTTGCAACTAATGAAAAACTGTTTTTT.